This is a list of T cell receptor beta chains from one sample in a study of T cell repertoires in cytomegalovirus infection. One entry per CDR3 protein results from TCRdb running MiXCR on the reads. The sample records about 830,000 distinct CDR3 sequences, approximately 30% being singletons. Their antigens remain unidentified. The specimen was cultured CD8+ T cells from PBMCs, collected from culture after CMV antigen stimulation. Receptor source: a human donor in good health (CMV status not recorded). Some clones in this sample may be carry-over from other donors' samples. Each CDR3 is given with its conserved first and last residue. D genes are given only for firm matches. Clone size is not always given. Where it is, it says once, few, many or a class for expanded clones.

J gene,clone size,V gene,D gene,CDR3 protein,CDR3 DNA
TRBJ2-7,-,TRBV4-1,-,CASSQEGAGYEQYF,TGCGCCAGCAGCCAAGAGGGTGCGGGGTATGAGCAGTACTTC
TRBJ2-1,-,TRBV15,-,CATSRDRAIDEQFF,TGTGCCACCAGCAGAGATCGGGCGATCGATGAGCAGTTCTTC
TRBJ2-5,many,TRBV7-9,-,CASSPGQTQETQYF,TGTGCCAGCAGCCCGGGACAAACCCAAGAGACCCAGTACTTC
TRBJ2-3,-,TRBV5-1,TRBD1,CASNIRDSNTDTQYF,TGCGCCAGCAACATTCGGGACAGCAACACAGATACGCAGTATTTT
TRBJ2-1,few,TRBV5-4,-,CASSLFFDPGSEQFF,TGTGCCAGCAGCTTGTTCTTCGATCCAGGCAGTGAGCAGTTCTTC
TRBJ2-1,many,TRBV7-6,-,CASSYRELPYNEQFF,TGTGCCAGCAGTTACAGGGAACTCCCTTACAATGAGCAGTTCTTC
TRBJ2-2,-,TRBV20-1,-,CSAKGDTGELFF,TGCAGTGCTAAAGGGGACACCGGGGAGCTGTTTTTT
TRBJ2-3,-,TRBV5-5,-,CASSLESPTDTQYF,TGTGCCAGCAGCTTGGAAAGCCCAACGGATACGCAGTATTTT
TRBJ2-4,-,TRBV12-3/TRBV12-4,-,CASSPQDPGNIQYF,TGTGCCAGCAGTCCTCAGGATCCGGGGAACATTCAGTACTTC
TRBJ2-7,few,TRBV7-9,TRBD1,CASSTHGQGAYEQYF,TGTGCCAGCAGCACTCATGGACAGGGTGCCTACGAGCAGTACTTC
TRBJ2-1,-,TRBV28,TRBD2,CASSLIAGGPVEQFF,TGTGCCAGCAGTTTAATAGCGGGGGGGCCGGTTGAGCAGTTCTTC
TRBJ1-4,-,TRBV27,TRBD1,CASSLDRANEKLFF,TGTGCCAGCAGCCTGGACAGGGCTAATGAAAAACTGTTTTTT
TRBJ2-7,-,TRBV28,TRBD1,CASSSPGTGTYEQYF,TGTGCCAGCAGCTCCCCCGGGACAGGAACCTACGAGCAGTACTTC
TRBJ2-5,few,TRBV12-3/TRBV12-4,-,CASSASYPLQYF,TGTGCCAGCAGTGCCAGCTATCCGCTCCAGTACTTC
TRBJ1-4,few,TRBV12-3/TRBV12-4,-,CASSFAWGEKLFF,TGTGCCAGCAGTTTTGCCTGGGGGGAAAAACTGTTTTTT
TRBJ2-3,many,TRBV7-2,TRBD2,CASSFYGGAEDTQYF,TGTGCCAGCAGCTTTTACGGGGGGGCGGAAGATACGCAGTATTTT
TRBJ2-2,-,TRBV11-1,-,CASSLAEVRPGELFF,TGTGCCAGCAGCTTAGCGGAGGTCAGGCCCGGGGAGCTGTTTTTT
TRBJ2-1,once,TRBV19,-,CASTISRGPYNEQFF,TGTGCCAGTACCATAAGCCGGGGGCCCTACAATGAGCAGTTCTTC
TRBJ2-7,-,TRBV10-3,TRBD1,CAISGRDRDPYEQYF,TGTGCCATCAGTGGCCGGGACAGGGACCCCTACGAGCAGTACTTC
TRBJ2-5,few,TRBV15,-,CATSRDVGGHQETQYF,TGTGCCACCAGCAGAGATGTGGGGGGCCATCAAGAGACCCAGTACTTC
TRBJ1-2,once,TRBV28,-,CASSRQGTYVFGYTF,TGTGCCAGCAGTCGACAAGGGACATACGTCTTTGGCTACACCTTC
TRBJ2-1,few,TRBV12-3/TRBV12-4,-,CASSFSPNEQFF,TGTGCCAGCAGTTTCAGTCCCAATGAGCAGTTCTTC
TRBJ1-2,few,TRBV7-9,-,CASSLGSRRTFGYGYTF,TGTGCCAGCAGCCTCGGATCCAGGAGGACCTTTGGTTATGGCTACACCTTC
TRBJ2-5,-,TRBV6-5,-,CASSSDIAGGDETQYF,TGTGCCAGCAGTTCAGATATTGCAGGGGGGGATGAGACCCAGTACTTC
TRBJ2-5,-,TRBV7-9,-,CASSREGTQYF,TGTGCCAGCAGCCGCGAGGGGACCCAGTACTTC
TRBJ2-2,few,TRBV7-3,TRBD1,CASSPMRQGKAGELFF,TGTGCCAGCAGCCCCATGCGACAGGGGAAGGCCGGGGAGCTGTTTTTT
TRBJ2-1,-,TRBV6-5,-,CASSYPYRDQRSYNEQFF,TGTGCCAGCAGTTACCCTTACCGGGATCAGCGGTCCTACAATGAGCAGTTCTTC
TRBJ2-3,few,TRBV4-3,-,CASSQDRDSTDTQYF,TGTGCCAGCAGCCAAGACCGGGACTCTACAGATACGCAGTATTTT
TRBJ2-4,-,TRBV7-9,-,CASSDSRAGQYF,TGTGCCAGCAGCGACTCCCGGGCTGGTCAGTACTTC
TRBJ2-5,-,TRBV9,TRBD1,CASSAGDSQETQYF,TGTGCCAGCAGCGCCGGGGACAGTCAAGAGACCCAGTACTTC
TRBJ1-1,few,TRBV7-9,-,CASSQGRWGWDTEAFF,TGTGCCAGCAGCCAGGGGAGGTGGGGATGGGACACTGAAGCTTTCTTT
TRBJ1-5,few,TRBV4-1,-,CASSQEIPGNQPQHF,TGCGCCAGCAGCCAAGAAATCCCAGGGAATCAGCCCCAGCATTTT
TRBJ2-7,-,TRBV4-2,TRBD1,CASSQDQGAGYEQYF,TGTGCCAGCAGCCAAGATCAGGGGGCCGGATACGAGCAGTACTTC
TRBJ2-1,few,TRBV11-2,TRBD2,CASTLAGYNEQFF,TGTGCCAGCACCCTAGCGGGTTACAATGAGCAGTTCTTC
TRBJ2-3,-,TRBV15,-,CATSRDFDSGDTDTQYF,TGTGCCACCAGCAGAGATTTCGATTCGGGGGATACAGATACGCAGTATTTT
TRBJ2-7,few,TRBV2,TRBD2,CASSGGGQNEQYF,TGTGCCAGCAGTGGGGGGGGTCAGAACGAGCAGTACTTC
TRBJ2-3,-,TRBV27,TRBD2,CASSLLAGVRADTQYF,TGTGCCAGCAGTTTACTAGCGGGTGTCAGGGCAGATACGCAGTATTTT
TRBJ2-5,-,TRBV9,TRBD1,CASSVTTSTGDLRETQYF,TGTGCCAGCAGCGTAACCACCTCTACAGGGGACCTGAGAGAGACCCAGTACTTC
TRBJ2-7,many,TRBV5-6,-,CASSLEVGLAYEQYF,TGTGCCAGCAGCTTGGAGGTAGGCTTGGCCTACGAGCAGTACTTC
TRBJ2-1,few,TRBV5-6,-,CASSTQGGGEQFF,TGTGCCAGCAGCACGCAGGGCGGTGGGGAGCAGTTCTTC
TRBJ2-3,-,TRBV6-6,-,CASSYSNGREQYF,TGTGCCAGCAGTTACTCGAATGGCCGGGAGCAGTATTTT
TRBJ1-4,-,TRBV25-1,-,CASSELRGNEKLFF,TGTGCCAGCAGTGAATTACGAGGAAATGAAAAACTGTTTTTT
TRBJ1-4,-,TRBV12-3/TRBV12-4,-,CASSSPLRGEKLFF,TGTGCCAGCAGTTCACCATTGAGGGGGGAAAAACTGTTTTTT
TRBJ1-1,-,TRBV7-2,-,CASSLAIRGEAFF,TGTGCCAGCAGCTTAGCGATCAGGGGCGAAGCTTTCTTT
TRBJ1-1,once,TRBV27,TRBD1,CASSLSGQSEAFF,TGTGCCAGCAGTTTATCGGGACAGAGCGAAGCTTTCTTT
TRBJ2-3,-,TRBV29-1,-,CSVETFRLGITDTQYF,TGCAGCGTTGAGACCTTCAGGTTAGGGATCACAGATACGCAGTATTTT
TRBJ2-3,few,TRBV5-4,-,CASSLNPGATDTQYF,TGTGCCAGCAGCTTGAACCCGGGGGCAACAGATACGCAGTATTTT
TRBJ1-1,many,TRBV11-1,TRBD1,CASSPRTGGTEAFF,TGTGCCAGCAGCCCAAGGACAGGTGGCACTGAAGCTTTCTTT